The entry that follows covers one TCR beta chain sequence. This record comes from a study of blood T cell repertoires in COVID-19. This CDR3 is built from 13 residues. Germline values: CDR1 ENHRY, CDR2 SYGVKD. With 3 bases removed from V and 4 bases from J, the gap between germline ends came to 9 bases. Some clones are missing from TCRdb's copy, which holds only in-frame ones; the method was immunoSEQ multiplex PCR. Among 140,000 or so clones listed, roughly 86% were seen once. This clonotype was sampled from a woman in her forties or fifties with acute or convalescent COVID-19. The sample taken for sequencing was peripheral blood. The V gene is TRBV10-3, the J gene TRBJ1-1; D unresolved. CDR3: CAISDEAGTEAFF. For the CDR3, the DNA is TGTGCCATCAGTGATGAGGCCGGCACTGAAGCTTTCTTT.